The text below deals with one T cell receptor beta chain. No antigen is known for it. A second PCR, run for about 6 to 11 cycles, used a sample-barcoded 5' primer plus a J-beta primer mix. TCRdb reprocessed the 5' RACE reads with MiXCR, giving one entry per CDR3 protein. The sample carries fewer than 900,000 distinct CDR3 sequences, roughly 43% recorded once. The data derive from a study of blood T cells in healthy people across ages. Notes on the study in general: Diversity of TCR beta per million T cells declined in a roughly linear way with age. When set beside aged donors, long-lived donors presented more naive CD4+ cells and higher diversity.

The CDR3 totals 13 residues. Germline V gene data show CDR1 as MNHNS and CDR2 as SASEGT. V was shortened by 6 bases and J by 9 bases, with 15 bases between the two germline ends. The source material was blood. The chain carries TRBV6-1 and TRBJ2-1, with D uncertain. The TCR comes from a woman in her fifties or sixties in good health. The CDR3: CASRGSIHSEQFF. CDR3 DNA: TGTGCCAGCAGGGGGTCTATCCACAGTGAGCAGTTCTTC.